The 20 T cell receptor beta chains below were found in one sample sequenced in a study of neurological immune-mediated disorders. TCRdb called the 5' RACE reads again in MiXCR, with one record for every CDR3 protein. This sample carries about 14,000 distinct CDR3 sequences, about 7.4% of them seen once, and the ten largest clones take approximately 25%. The specimen was CD8+ T cells from blood. The source is a woman aged 40 to 50 in good health.

This clonotype was seen many times. The chain carries TRBV11-3 and TRBJ2-3, with a weak D call TRBD2 (6 bases). Germline V CDR1 and CDR2: SGHNT, YENEEA. CDR3 length equals 15 residues. The germline V and J ends were trimmed by 4 bases and 0 bases, with 11 bases remaining between them. DNA for the CDR3: TGTGCCAGCAGCTCCTCGACTAGTAGCACAGATACGCAGTATTTT. Its protein is CASSSSTSSTDTQYF.

This clonotype has a count of ten or more. This chain connects TRBV7-9 to TRBJ1-2; no firm D call. CDR1 and CDR2 (germline): SEHNR, FQNEAQ (reference sequence). There are 15 residues in the CDR3. The germline V and J ends were trimmed by 1 base and 4 bases, with 13 bases remaining between them. CDR3 nucleotides: TGTGCCAGCAGCTTAGATAAGGGCGGAAGCTATGGCTACACCTTC. Translating it yields CASSLDKGGSYGYTF.

Many counts were recorded for this clonotype. V and J are TRBV29-1 and TRBJ1-2, with a possible D match to TRBD1 (6 bases). This CDR3 region has 12 residues. The germline CDR1 and CDR2 sequences are SQVTM and ANQGSEA. With 6 bases removed from V and 7 bases from J, the gap between germline ends came to 15 bases. The CDR3 loop is CSVLQGIPGYTF. The CDR3 nucleotides read TGCAGCGTCCTACAGGGAATCCCTGGCTACACCTTC.

This clonotype has a count of ten or more. The chain carries TRBV3-1 and TRBJ2-7; D is ambiguous. The germline V gene has CDR1 LGHDT and CDR2 YNNKEL (reference sequence). The CDR3 sequence is 13 residues long. Between the trimmed V and J ends, which lost 1 base and 2 bases, there was a span of 6 bases. CDR3 in amino acids: CASSQANPYEQYF. DNA of the CDR3: TGTGCCAGCAGCCAAGCCAATCCCTACGAGCAGTACTTC.

J is TRBJ2-2 and V is TRBV7-6; D is ambiguous. The V end was cut by 11 bases, the J end by 6 bases, with 13 bases between. This CDR3 is 12 amino acids long. Germline V CDR1 and CDR2: SGHVS, FNYEAQ. DNA for the CDR3: TGTGCCTACAGCTCGGAACCCGGGGAGCTGTTTTTT. Amino acids: CAYSSEPGELFF.

This clonotype has a count of ten or more. This chain joins TRBV19 and TRBJ2-2; 9 nucleotides agree with TRBD1. Germline CDR1 LNHDA, CDR2 SQIVND (reference sequence). The CDR3 runs to 14 residues. After removal of 3 bases from V and 6 bases from J, the junction contained 2 bases not matched to a gene. CDR3 bases: TGTGCCAGTAGTATCGGACAGGGGTCCGGGGAGCTGTTTTTT. Its protein is CASSIGQGSGELFF.

This clonotype was seen repeatedly, ten times or more. The rearrangement uses TRBV28 and TRBJ2-7; 7 bases are shared with TRBD1. CDR3 length equals 18 residues. Germline-derived CDR1 and CDR2 are MDHEN and SYDVKM. The ends lost 3 bases at V and 0 bases at J; junction bases unmatched: 14. DNA of the CDR3: TGTGCCAGCAGTTTGGTGTTAGGGGGCGACCTTATCTCCTACGAGCAGTACTTC. Encoded protein: CASSLVLGGDLISYEQYF.

This clonotype was recorded at least ten times. J is TRBJ2-7 and V is TRBV27, with D unresolved. Germline V lookup: CDR1 MNHEY, CDR2 SMNVEV (reference sequence). This CDR3 spans 14 amino acids. With 5 bases removed from V and 3 bases from J, the gap between germline ends came to 14 bases. The CDR3 sequence: CASSPYRNLYEQYF. CDR3 nucleotides: TGTGCCAGCAGTCCGTACAGAAATCTCTACGAGCAGTACTTC.

This clonotype has ten or more counts. J is TRBJ2-2 and V is TRBV3-1; tentative D call: TRBD2 (5 bases). Germline CDR1 is LGHDT and CDR2 is YNNKEL (reference sequence). The ends were cut back, 8 bases at V and 5 bases at J, with 9 bases in the middle. The CDR3 loop spans 12 amino acids. The CDR3 sequence is CASGRGTGELFF. As DNA, the CDR3 is TGTGCCAGCGGGAGAGGGACCGGGGAGCTGTTTTTT.

The sample holds many counts of this clonotype. V gene TRBV5-1 combines with J gene TRBJ2-7; D is undetermined. CDR3 length: 14 residues. V was pared by 0 bases and J by 2 bases, with 9 bases between. CDR1 and CDR2 (germline): SGHRS, YFSETQ. Written as DNA, the CDR3 is TGCGCCAGCAGCTTGGACTTTAGGCCCTACGAGCAGTACTTC. It codes for CASSLDFRPYEQYF.

Worth noting for this clonotype: Germline and junction disagree at one end, which may indicate a read error. This chain connects TRBV28 to TRBJ2-2; perhaps TRBD2 as D (5 bases). Germline assignment: CDR1 MDHEN and CDR2 SYDVKM. CDR3 length equals 15 residues. The CDR3 coding sequence is TGTACCAGCAGCTTACGAGGGTTGAAAACCGGGGAGCTGTTTTTT. This translates into CTSSLRGLKTGELFF.

This sequence joins TRBV11-2 and TRBJ2-7, with D possibly TRBD2 on 5 matching bases. The CDR3 is 12 amino acids. Looked up from germline, CDR1 is SGHAT and CDR2 is FQNNGV. V lost 8 bases to trimming and J lost 2 bases, with 10 bases between them. The CDR3 DNA follows: TGTGCCAGCGGACGGGAAGCCTACGAGCAGTACTTC. Residues: CASGREAYEQYF.

In its sample, this clonotype was seen many times. The rearrangement uses TRBV7-9 and TRBJ2-7; 7 positions agree with TRBD2. This CDR3 contains 16 residues. Germline CDR1 and CDR2: SEHNR and FQNEAQ (reference sequence). With 5 bases clipped from V and 5 bases from J, the junction kept 15 bases outside the gene matches. CDR3 in amino acids: CASSRVAGELVNEQYF. The CDR3 bases are TGTGCCAGCAGCAGGGTGGCGGGGGAATTAGTGAACGAGCAGTACTTC.

The chain combines TRBV19 with TRBJ2-5; D is possibly TRBD1 (5 bases). Germline V gene sequence: CDR1 LNHDA, CDR2 SQIVND (reference sequence). The CDR3 has 15 residues. V was trimmed by 4 bases and J by 1 base, leaving 13 bases between them. The CDR3 reads CASSTGNRFQETQYF. The CDR3 nucleotides read TGTGCCAGTAGTACCGGTAACAGGTTCCAAGAGACCCAGTACTTC.

This clonotype was seen many times. This chain connects TRBV9 to TRBJ1-2, with D possibly TRBD1 on 5 matching bases. In germline, CDR1 is SGDLS, CDR2 YYNGEE. The V and J ends lost 4 bases and 8 bases respectively, with 21 bases between them. The CDR3 loop spans 15 amino acids. The CDR3 loop is CASSSPWQGASGYTF. DNA for the CDR3: TGTGCCAGCAGCTCCCCGTGGCAGGGTGCTTCGGGCTACACCTTC.

This clonotype came up many times. CDR3: CASSLGLAGAHEQYF. The CDR3 DNA reads as TGCGCCAGCAGCTTGGGGCTAGCGGGAGCCCACGAGCAGTACTTC. The chain joins TRBV5-1 to TRBJ2-7; 10 nucleotides match TRBD2. V shed 0 bases, J shed 5 bases, and the junction held 5 bases outside the gene matches. The CDR3 has 15 amino acids. Germline loops: CDR1 SGHRS, CDR2 YFSETQ. Full variable domain (missing parts from reference TRBV5-1 and TRBJ2-7): KAGVTQTPRYLIKTRGQQVTLSCSPISGHRSVSWYQQTPGQGLQFLFEYFSETQRNKGNFPGRFSGRQFSNSRSEMNVSTLELGDSALYLCASSLGLAGAHEQYFGPGTRLTVT.

This clonotype was recorded many times. V and J are TRBV14 and TRBJ2-1; 7 bases map to TRBD2. The ends lost 0 bases at V and 5 bases at J; junction bases unmatched: 13. The CDR3 length is 18 residues. Germline CDR1 reads SGHDN; CDR2 reads FVKESK. Written as DNA, the CDR3 is TGTGCCAGCAGCCAAGACGCGGGAGACCCGGTAGGGGACAATGAGCAGTTCTTC. This gives the protein CASSQDAGDPVGDNEQFF. Looking up the rest from reference TRBV14 and TRBJ2-1 gives the full variable domain: EAGVTQFPSHSVIEKGQTVTLRCDPISGHDNLYWYRRVMGKEIKFLLHFVKESKQDESGMPNNRFLAERTGGTYSTLKVQPAELEDSGVYFCASSQDAGDPVGDNEQFFGPGTRLTVL.

This clonotype was picked up many times. The V and J genes are TRBV20-1 and TRBJ2-7; the match to TRBD1 covers 9 bases. The trim removed 6 bases at V and 4 bases at J, leaving 10 bases unmatched. The germline V gene has CDR1 DFQATT and CDR2 SNEGSKA (reference sequence). This CDR3 spans 14 amino acids. The DNA for the CDR3 is TGCAGTGCAACAAGGGGACAGGGAGGATACGAGCAGTACTTC. This encodes CSATRGQGGYEQYF.

Many counts were recorded for this clonotype. The rearrangement links TRBV6-6 to TRBJ2-5; 12 bases are shared with TRBD2. CDR3 length: 16 amino acids. The germline V gene has CDR1 MNHNY and CDR2 SVGAGI (reference sequence). V was clipped by 5 bases and J by 1 base; unmatched bases: 5. The CDR3 here is CASSPRTSGIQETQYF. CDR3 DNA: TGTGCCAGCAGTCCCCGGACTAGCGGGATCCAAGAGACCCAGTACTTC.

This clonotype came up many times. The rearrangement links TRBV20-1 to TRBJ1-6; no definite D call. Trimming took off 2 bases at V and 9 bases at J, with 14 bases between the two ends. CDR1 is DFQATT and CDR2 is SNEGSKA in the germline V gene (reference sequence). CDR3 size: 14 residues. CDR3 sequence (DNA): TGCAGTGCTAGATTTCCAGGTGGTATTTCACCCCTCCACTTT. As protein: CSARFPGGISPLHF.